This T cell receptor (beta chain) is from a study of blood T cell repertoires in COVID-19. For the study at large: PBMCs, B-cell-depleted T cells, or T cells were the source of the cDNA or gDNA that made up the material.

Turning to this clone: One junction end disagrees with the germline gene, perhaps due to a read error.

Per the original methods: Cell counts per sample came from amplifying reference gene primers. Generated by immunoSEQ multiplex PCR, the TCRdb table keeps only in-frame clones and is missing some. V and J calls and clone size come straight from that table; D and trimming were deduced from the DNA. This table has 300,000 to 400,000 clones, 70% to 90% appearing once. The sequenced sample was PBMCs or T cells enriched from blood (not recorded which). The TCR originated in a woman in her forties with acute COVID-19.

The CDR3 protein is CASGLGLADSYNEQFF. The CDR3 DNA is TGTGCTAGTGGATTGGGACTAGCGGATTCCTACAATGAGCAGTTCTTC. The chain uses TRBV12-5 and TRBJ2-1; 11 bases align to TRBD2. The CDR3 extends over 16 amino acids. Germline-derived CDR1 and CDR2 are LGHNT and FRNRAP. The full variable domain, its missing parts supplied by reference TRBV12-5 and TRBJ2-1, is DARVTQTPRHKVTEMGQEVTMRCQPILGHNTVFWYRQTMMQGLELLAYFRNRAPLDDSGMPKDRFSAEMPDATLATLKIQPSEPRDSAVYFCASGLGLADSYNEQFFGPGTRLTVL.